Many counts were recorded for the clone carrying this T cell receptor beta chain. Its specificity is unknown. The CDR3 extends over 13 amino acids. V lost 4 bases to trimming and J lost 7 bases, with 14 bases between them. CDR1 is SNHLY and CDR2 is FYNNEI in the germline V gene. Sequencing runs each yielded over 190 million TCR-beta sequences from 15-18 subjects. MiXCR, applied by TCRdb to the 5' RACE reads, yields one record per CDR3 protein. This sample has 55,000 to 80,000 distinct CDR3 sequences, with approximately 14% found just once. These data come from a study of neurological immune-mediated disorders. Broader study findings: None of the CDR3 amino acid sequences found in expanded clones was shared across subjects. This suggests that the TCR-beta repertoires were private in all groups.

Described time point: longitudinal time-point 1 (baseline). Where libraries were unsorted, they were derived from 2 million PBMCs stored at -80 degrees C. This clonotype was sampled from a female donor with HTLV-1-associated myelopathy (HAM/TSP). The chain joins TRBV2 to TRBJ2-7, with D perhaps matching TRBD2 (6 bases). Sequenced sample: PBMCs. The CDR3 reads CASSVPDGGEQYF. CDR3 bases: TGTGCCAGCAGTGTACCGGACGGGGGTGAGCAGTACTTC. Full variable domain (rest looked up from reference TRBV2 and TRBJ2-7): EPEVTQTPSHQVTQMGQEVILRCVPISNHLYFYWYRQILGQKVEFLVSFYNNEISEKSEIFDDQFSVERPDGSNFTLKIRSTKLEDSAMYFCASSVPDGGEQYFGPGTRLTVT.